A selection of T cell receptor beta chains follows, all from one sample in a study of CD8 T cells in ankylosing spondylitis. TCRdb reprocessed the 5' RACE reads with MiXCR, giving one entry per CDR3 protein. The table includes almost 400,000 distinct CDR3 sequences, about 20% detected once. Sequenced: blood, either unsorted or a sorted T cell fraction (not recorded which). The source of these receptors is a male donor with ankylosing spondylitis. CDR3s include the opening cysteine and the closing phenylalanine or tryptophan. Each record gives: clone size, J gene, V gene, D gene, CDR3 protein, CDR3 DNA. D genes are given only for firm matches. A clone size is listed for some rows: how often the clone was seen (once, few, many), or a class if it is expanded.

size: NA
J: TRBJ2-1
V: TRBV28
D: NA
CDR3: CASSFASGSFF
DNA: NA

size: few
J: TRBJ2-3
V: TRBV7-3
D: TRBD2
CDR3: CASSLTSGSNLDTQYF
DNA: TGTGCCAGCAGCTTAACTAGCGGGAGTAATTTGGATACGCAGTATTTT

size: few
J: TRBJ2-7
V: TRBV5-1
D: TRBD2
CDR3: CASSPDPSGDKQYF
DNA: TGCGCCAGCAGCCCGGACCCTAGCGGTGACAAGCAGTACTTC

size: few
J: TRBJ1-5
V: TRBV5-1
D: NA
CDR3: CASRVGTSSNQPQHF
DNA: TGCGCCAGCAGAGTTGGGACTTCCAGCAATCAGCCCCAGCATTTT

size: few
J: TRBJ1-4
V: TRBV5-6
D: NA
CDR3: CASSLEGSKLFF
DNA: TGTGCCAGCAGCTTGGAGGGCAGCAAACTGTTTTTT

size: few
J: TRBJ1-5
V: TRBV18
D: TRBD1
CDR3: CASSRGQNQPQHF
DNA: TGTGCCAGCTCACGGGGACAGAATCAGCCCCAGCATTTT

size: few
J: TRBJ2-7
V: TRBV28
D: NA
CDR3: CASEGVPSYEQYF
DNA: TGTGCCAGTGAAGGGGTTCCCTCCTACGAGCAGTACTTC

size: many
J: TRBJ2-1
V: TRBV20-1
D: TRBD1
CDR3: CSARGNRGQPGNEQFF
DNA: TGCAGTGCTAGGGGAAACAGGGGGCAACCGGGCAATGAGCAGTTCTTC

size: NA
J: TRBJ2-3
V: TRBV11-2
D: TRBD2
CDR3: CASSLGLAGGATDTQYF
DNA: TGTGCCAGCAGCTTAGGTCTAGCGGGAGGTGCCACAGATACGCAGTATTTT

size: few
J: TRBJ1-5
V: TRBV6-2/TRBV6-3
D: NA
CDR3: CATQSRTPNQPQHF
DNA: TGTGCCACCCAGTCCCGGACACCAAATCAGCCCCAGCATTTT

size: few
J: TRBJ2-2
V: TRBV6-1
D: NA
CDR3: CASSLEAATGELFF
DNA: TGTGCCAGCAGTCTAGAGGCGGCGACCGGGGAGCTGTTTTTT

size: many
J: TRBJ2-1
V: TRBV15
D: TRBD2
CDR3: CATSRAWTSGGTQTNEQFF
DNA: TGTGCCACCAGCAGAGCGTGGACTAGCGGGGGGACCCAGACCAATGAGCAGTTCTTC

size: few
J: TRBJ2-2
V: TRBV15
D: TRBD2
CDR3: CATRSGLANTGELFF
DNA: TGTGCCACCAGGTCGGGACTAGCGAACACCGGGGAGCTGTTTTTT

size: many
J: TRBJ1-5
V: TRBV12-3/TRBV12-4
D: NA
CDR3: CASSLVWQPQHF
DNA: TGTGCCAGCAGTTTAGTCTGGCAGCCCCAGCATTTT

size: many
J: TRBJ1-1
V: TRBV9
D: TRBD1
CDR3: CASSVDQGQGSEAFF
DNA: TGTGCCAGCAGCGTAGATCAGGGACAGGGGTCTGAAGCTTTCTTT

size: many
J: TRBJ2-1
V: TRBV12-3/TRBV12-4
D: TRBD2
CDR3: CASRRTSGYNEQFF
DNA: TGTGCCAGCAGAAGGACTAGCGGATACAATGAGCAGTTCTTC

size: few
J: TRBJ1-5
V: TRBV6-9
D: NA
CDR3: CASSPGSRIGGNQPQHF
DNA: TGTGCCAGCAGCCCCGGCTCAAGGATTGGTGGCAATCAGCCCCAGCATTTT